This T cell receptor (beta chain) was sequenced for a study of CD8+CD57+ T cells in acquired aplastic anemia. Study-wide background: DNA from sorted CD4+ and CD8+ cells averaged roughly 3.2 ug.

CD8+CD57+ cell expansion had been shown by flow cytometry in patients chosen for sequencing. The diagnosis in all patients was severe acquired aplastic anemia. There was no therapy given to any patient before the blood sampling took place. The CDR3 sequence is 11 residues long. Germline assignment: CDR1 LNHDA and CDR2 SQIVND (reference sequence). V lost 1 base to trimming and J lost 7 bases, with 5 bases between them. Investigators profiled TCR beta VDJ and CDR3 from genomic DNA template. TCRdb fed the reads into MiXCR, producing one record per CDR3 protein. The table has roughly 200,000 distinct CDR3 sequences, around 63% seen once.

The chain couples TRBV19 to TRBJ2-7; TRBD1 might be the D (5 bases). The sequence derives from a human donor with aplastic anemia. Sequencing used sorted CD4+, CD8+, or CD8+CD57+ T cells (not recorded which) from PBMCs. This chain's CDR3 is CASSIGTEQYF. The CDR3 nucleotides are TGTGCCAGTAGTATAGGGACAGAGCAGTACTTC.